The sequence of this T cell receptor (beta chain) was determined in a study of blood T cell repertoires in COVID-19 (dated by TCRdb to about 2020). For context, the study as a whole: Samples covering the acute and convalescent phases of COVID-19 were provided by collaborators in the United States, Italy and Spain. The dataset comprised deeply sampled blood TCRbeta repertoires from subjects exposed to, actively infected with, or recovered from COVID-19. The prospective study material was composed of cDNA or gDNA derived from T cells, B-cell-depleted T cells, or PBMCs. The repertoires were released in a freely available public database intended as a resource for research on the immune response to SARS-CoV-2. The sample metadata nearly always contained a de-identified subject ID, COVID-19 status, age in years and sex. Where available, HLA class I and class II types were taken from metadata supplied by the sample provider and were not determined by assay-based typing. Samples came from the ongoing ImmuneRACE study (first 160 participants) plus 1,254 subjects from 6 global collaborators. Overall study outcomes, separate from this receptor: Clinical and demographic metadata were provided uncurated, with the amount varying by source and participant.

In the case of this clone: Its antigen is unknown. Within one base of it there is no much larger clone, and no base qualities were kept.

Collaborating institutions collected whole blood in K2EDTA tubes following their own protocols. For TCRbeta analysis, collaborators shipped samples as frozen whole blood, isolated PBMCs, or DNA extracted from either of those sample types. Sequences SGDLS (CDR1) and YYNGEE (CDR2) are obtained from the germline V gene. The CDR3 covers 16 residues, taking in both the cysteine and the phenylalanine. CDR3 DNA is the only sequence kept; it has 48 bases, read in frame from the first base. Trimming leaves V shorter by 0 bases and J shorter by 6 bases, with the junction holding 6 bases beyond the gene matches. The immunoSEQ Assay, a bias-controlled multiplex PCR, was used to amplify TCRbeta CDR3 regions from genomic DNA. Regarding the original processing steps: The number of nucleated cells in each sample was estimated from the amplification of reference gene primers within the assay. Sequence reads were collapsed and filtered to measure the absolute abundance of every unique TCRbeta CDR3 rearrangement. Productive Simpson clonality was computed per sample as the square root of Simpson's diversity index over productive rearrangements. What TCRdb holds here is the immuneACCESS table cut down to in-frame rearrangements. Part of the clones is not present; checked against another copy, under half of the missing clones reflect an unresolved V gene, and the others are unexplained. That table gives V, J and clone size, and the DNA gave D and trimming. For this sample the table gives around 110,000 clones, of which 75% to 85% were detected only once. The ten top clones hold under 8% of the sample.

The sample comprised peripheral blood. Recombination connected TRBV9 to TRBJ2-5, and TRBD2 aligns with 12 junction nucleotides. This TCR derives from a man in his 70s with acute or convalescent COVID-19. The CDR3 loop reads CASSVVSGLAGQTQYF. Read as DNA, the sequence is TGTGCCAGCAGCGTAGTGTCCGGACTAGCGGGGCAGACCCAGTACTTC.